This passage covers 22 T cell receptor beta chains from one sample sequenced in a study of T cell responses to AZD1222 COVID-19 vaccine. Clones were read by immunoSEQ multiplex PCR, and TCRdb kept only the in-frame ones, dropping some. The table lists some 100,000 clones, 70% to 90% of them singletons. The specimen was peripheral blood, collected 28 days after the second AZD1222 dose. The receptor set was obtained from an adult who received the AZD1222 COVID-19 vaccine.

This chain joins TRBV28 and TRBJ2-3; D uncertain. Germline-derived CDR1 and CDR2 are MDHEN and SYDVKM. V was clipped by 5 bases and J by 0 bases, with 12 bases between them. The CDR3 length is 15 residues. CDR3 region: CASSPLADSTDTQYF. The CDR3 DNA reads TGTGCCAGCAGTCCCTTGGCGGATAGCACAGATACGCAGTATTTT.

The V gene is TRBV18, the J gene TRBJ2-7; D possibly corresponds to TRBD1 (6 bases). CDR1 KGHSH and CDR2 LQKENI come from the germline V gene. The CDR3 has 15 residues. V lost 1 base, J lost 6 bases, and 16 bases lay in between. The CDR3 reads CASSPQRGSSSEQYF. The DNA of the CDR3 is TGTGCCAGCTCACCACAAAGGGGGTCGTCGTCCGAGCAGTACTTC. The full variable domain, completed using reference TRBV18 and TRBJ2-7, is NAGVMQNPRHLVRRRGQEARLRCSPMKGHSHVYWYRQLPEEGLKFMVYLQKENIIDESGMPKERFSAEFPKEGPSILRIQQVVRGDSAAYFCASSPQRGSSSEQYFGPGTRLTVT.

The CDR3 spells CASTPDRGNTEAFF. DNA for the CDR3: TGTGCCAGTACCCCTGACAGGGGCAACACTGAAGCTTTCTTT. This chain links TRBV19 with TRBJ1-1; 8 nucleotides align to TRBD1. CDR1 LNHDA and CDR2 SQIVND come from the germline V gene (reference sequence). The CDR3 runs to 14 residues. With 7 bases clipped from V and 2 bases from J, the junction kept 6 bases outside the gene matches.

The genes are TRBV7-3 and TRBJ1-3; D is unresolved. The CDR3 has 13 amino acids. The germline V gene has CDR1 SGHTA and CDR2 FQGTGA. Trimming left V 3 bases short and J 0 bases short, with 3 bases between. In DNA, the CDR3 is TGTGCCAGCAGCTTGACCTCTGGAAACACCATATATTTT. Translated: CASSLTSGNTIYF.

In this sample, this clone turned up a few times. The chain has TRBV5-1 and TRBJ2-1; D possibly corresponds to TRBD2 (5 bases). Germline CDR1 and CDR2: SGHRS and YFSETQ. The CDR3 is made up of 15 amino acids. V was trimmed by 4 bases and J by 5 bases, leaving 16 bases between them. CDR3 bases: TGCGCCAGCAGCCGCGAGGGCGCGGTGAACAATGAGCAGTTCTTC. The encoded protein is CASSREGAVNNEQFF.

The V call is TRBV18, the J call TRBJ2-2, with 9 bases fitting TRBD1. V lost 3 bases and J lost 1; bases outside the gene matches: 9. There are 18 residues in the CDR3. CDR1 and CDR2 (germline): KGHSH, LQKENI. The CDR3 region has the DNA TGTGCCAGCTCACCGCTGAACAGGGGGCGCAGGAACACCGGGGAGCTGTTTTTT. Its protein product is CASSPLNRGRRNTGELFF.

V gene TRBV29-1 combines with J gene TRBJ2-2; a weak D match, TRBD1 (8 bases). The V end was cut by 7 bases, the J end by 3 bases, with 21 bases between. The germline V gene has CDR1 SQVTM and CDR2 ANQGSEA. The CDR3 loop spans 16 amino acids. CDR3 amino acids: CSANNPGGQDTGELFF. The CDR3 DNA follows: TGCAGCGCCAACAATCCGGGGGGACAGGACACCGGGGAGCTGTTTTTT.

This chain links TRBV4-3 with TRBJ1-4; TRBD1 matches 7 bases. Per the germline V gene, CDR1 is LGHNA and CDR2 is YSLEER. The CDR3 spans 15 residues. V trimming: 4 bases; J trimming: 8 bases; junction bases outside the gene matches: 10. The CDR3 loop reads CASSPGQVNYEKLFF. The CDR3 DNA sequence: TGCGCCAGCAGCCCCGGACAGGTCAACTACGAAAAACTGTTTTTT.

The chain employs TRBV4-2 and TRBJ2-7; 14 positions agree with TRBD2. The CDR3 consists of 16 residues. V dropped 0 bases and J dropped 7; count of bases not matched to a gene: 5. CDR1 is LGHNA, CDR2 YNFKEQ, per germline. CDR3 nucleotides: TGTGCCAGCAGCCAAGATAGACTAGCGGGAGGGGAGGAGCAGTACTTC. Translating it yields CASSQDRLAGGEEQYF.

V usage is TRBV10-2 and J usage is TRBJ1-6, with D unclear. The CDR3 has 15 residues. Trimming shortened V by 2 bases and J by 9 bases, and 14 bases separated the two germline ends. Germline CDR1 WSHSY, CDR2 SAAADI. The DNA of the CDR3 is TGCGCCAGCAGTGAGCACCACCCCTTCGGTTCACCCCTCCACTTT. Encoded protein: CASSEHHPFGSPLHF.

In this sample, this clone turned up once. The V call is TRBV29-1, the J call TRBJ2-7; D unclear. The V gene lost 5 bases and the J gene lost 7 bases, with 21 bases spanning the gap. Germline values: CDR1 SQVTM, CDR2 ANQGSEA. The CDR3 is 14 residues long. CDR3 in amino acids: CSVSGQLSMGEQYF. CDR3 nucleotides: TGCAGCGTTTCAGGTCAACTATCGATGGGTGAGCAGTACTTC.

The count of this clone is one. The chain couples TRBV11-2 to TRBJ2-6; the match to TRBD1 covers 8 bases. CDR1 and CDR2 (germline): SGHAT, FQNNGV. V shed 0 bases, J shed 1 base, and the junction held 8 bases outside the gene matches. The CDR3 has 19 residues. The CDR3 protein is CASSLDSRQGLSGANVLTF. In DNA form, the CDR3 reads TGTGCCAGCAGCTTAGATAGCCGACAGGGGTTATCTGGGGCCAACGTCCTGACTTTC.

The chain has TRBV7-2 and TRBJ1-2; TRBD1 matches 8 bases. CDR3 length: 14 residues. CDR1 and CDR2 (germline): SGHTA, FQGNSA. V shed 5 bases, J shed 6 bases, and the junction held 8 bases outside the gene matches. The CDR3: CASSPSGQVHGYTF. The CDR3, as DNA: TGTGCCAGCAGCCCCTCGGGACAGGTCCATGGCTACACCTTC.

CDR3 protein: CASSQGENQPQHF. As DNA, the CDR3 is TGTGCCAGTAGTCAAGGGGAGAATCAGCCCCAGCATTTT. The genes are TRBV19 and TRBJ1-5, with D possibly TRBD1 on 5 matching bases. The ends were cut back, 5 bases at V and 4 bases at J, with 9 bases in the middle. The CDR3 is 13 amino acids. Germline V gene data show CDR1 as LNHDA and CDR2 as SQIVND (reference sequence). The full variable domain, rest sourced from reference TRBV19 and TRBJ1-5, is DGGITQSPKYLFRKEGQNVTLSCEQNLNHDAMYWYRQDPGQGLRLIYYSQIVNDFQKGDIAEGYSVSREKKESFPLTVTSAQKNPTAFYLCASSQGENQPQHFGDGTRLSIL.

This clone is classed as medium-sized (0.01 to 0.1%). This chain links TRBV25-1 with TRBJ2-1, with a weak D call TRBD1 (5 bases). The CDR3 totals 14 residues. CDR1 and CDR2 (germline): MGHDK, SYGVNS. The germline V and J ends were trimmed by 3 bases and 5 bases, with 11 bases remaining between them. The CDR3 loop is CASSDPGLNNEQFF. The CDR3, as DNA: TGTGCCAGCAGTGACCCAGGGCTCAACAATGAGCAGTTCTTC.

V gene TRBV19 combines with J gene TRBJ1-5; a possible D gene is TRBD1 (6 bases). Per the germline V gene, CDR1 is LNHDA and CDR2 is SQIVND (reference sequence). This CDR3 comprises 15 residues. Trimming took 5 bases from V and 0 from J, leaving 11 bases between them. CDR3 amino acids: CASSAGTYSNQPQHF. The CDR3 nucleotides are TGTGCCAGTAGTGCCGGGACATATAGCAATCAGCCCCAGCATTTT.

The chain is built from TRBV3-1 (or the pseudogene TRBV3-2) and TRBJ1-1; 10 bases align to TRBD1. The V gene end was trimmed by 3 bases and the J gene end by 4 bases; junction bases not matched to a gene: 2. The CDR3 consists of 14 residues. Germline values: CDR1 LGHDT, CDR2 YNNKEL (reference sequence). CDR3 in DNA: TGTGCCAGCAGCCAGGGGACAGGGGTCACTGAAGCTTTCTTT. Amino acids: CASSQGTGVTEAFF.

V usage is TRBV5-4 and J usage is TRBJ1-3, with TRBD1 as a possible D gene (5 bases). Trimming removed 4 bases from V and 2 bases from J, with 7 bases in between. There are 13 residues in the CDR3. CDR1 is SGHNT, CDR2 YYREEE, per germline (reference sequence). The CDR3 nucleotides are TGTGCCAGCAGCCCAGGGACTGGAAACACCATATATTTT. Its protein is CASSPGTGNTIYF. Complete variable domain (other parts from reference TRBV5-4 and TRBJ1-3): ETGVTQSPTHLIKTRGQQVTLRCSSQSGHNTVSWYQQALGQGPQFIFQYYREEENGRGNFPPRFSGLQFPNYSSELNVNALELDDSALYLCASSPGTGNTIYFGEGSWLTVV.

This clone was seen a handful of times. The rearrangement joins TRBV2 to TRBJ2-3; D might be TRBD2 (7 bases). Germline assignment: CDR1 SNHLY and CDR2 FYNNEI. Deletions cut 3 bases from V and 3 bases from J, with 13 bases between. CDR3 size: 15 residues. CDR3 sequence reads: CASSDGGAVTDTQYF. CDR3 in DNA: TGTGCCAGCAGTGATGGGGGGGCAGTGACAGATACGCAGTATTTT.

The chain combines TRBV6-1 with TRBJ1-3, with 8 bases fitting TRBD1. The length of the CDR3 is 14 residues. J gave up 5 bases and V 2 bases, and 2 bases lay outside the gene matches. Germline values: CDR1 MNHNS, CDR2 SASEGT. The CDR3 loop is CASSEQGARNTIYF. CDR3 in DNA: TGTGCCAGCAGTGAACAGGGGGCAAGAAACACCATATATTTT.

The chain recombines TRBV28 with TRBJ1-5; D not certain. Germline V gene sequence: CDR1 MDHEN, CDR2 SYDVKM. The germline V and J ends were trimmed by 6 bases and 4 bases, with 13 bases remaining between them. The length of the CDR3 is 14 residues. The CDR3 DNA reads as TGTGCCAGCAGATCGGACCGAGTTAATCAGCCCCAGCATTTT. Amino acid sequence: CASRSDRVNQPQHF.

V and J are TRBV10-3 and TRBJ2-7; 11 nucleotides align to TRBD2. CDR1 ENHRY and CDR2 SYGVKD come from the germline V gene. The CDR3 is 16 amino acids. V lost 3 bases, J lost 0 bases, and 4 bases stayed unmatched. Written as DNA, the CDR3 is TGTGCCATCAGTGACGGGACTAGCGGATCCTCCTACGAGCAGTACTTC. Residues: CAISDGTSGSSYEQYF.